Following are 32 T cell receptor beta chains from one sample sequenced in a study of PD-L1 blockade in urothelial cancer. This table comes from immunoSEQ multiplex PCR, and its TCRdb copy is limited to in-frame clones, with some not included. The repertoire holds around 100,000 clones, approximately 85% seen once, with 2% to 2.5% in the top ten. The source was PBMCs, collected around atezolizumab (anti-PD-L1) treatment. These TCRs come from a man aged 50 or older with urothelial cancer.

V usage is TRBV18 and J usage is TRBJ2-2, with TRBD2 matching 8 bases. Per germline, CDR1 KGHSH and CDR2 LQKENI. V lost 5 bases and J lost 0; bases outside the gene matches: 5. The CDR3 has 16 amino acids. The CDR3 reads CASSAAGLANTGELFF. Written as DNA, the CDR3 is TGTGCCAGCTCAGCAGCGGGACTAGCGAACACCGGGGAGCTGTTTTTT.

The chain links TRBV7-2 to TRBJ2-3; TRBD1 is a possible D gene (6 bases). The CDR3 has 17 amino acids. Germline CDR1 and CDR2: SGHTA and FQGNSA. Trimming took off 7 bases at V and 3 bases at J, with 23 bases between the two ends. The CDR3 nucleotides are TGTGCCAGCAATAAATTCGCAGGGGCCATGTCAACAGATACGCAGTATTTT. Translation: CASNKFAGAMSTDTQYF.

The gene calls are TRBV18 and TRBJ2-7; TRBD2 is a possible D gene (6 bases). Germline CDR1 and CDR2: KGHSH and LQKENI. Trimming shortened V by 3 bases and J by 1 base, and 16 bases separated the two germline ends. CDR3 length: 16 amino acids. The CDR3 is CASSPTLLARSYEQYF. Here the CDR3 DNA reads TGTGCCAGCTCACCTACCCTACTAGCTAGGTCCTACGAGCAGTACTTC.

The CDR3 region is CASSPSSQPQHF. The CDR3 bases are TGTGCCAGCTCACCTTCCTCCCAGCCCCAGCATTTT. V usage is TRBV18 and J usage is TRBJ1-5; D gene uncertain. Trimming stripped 3 bases from V and 7 bases from J, with 7 bases between. Germline CDR1 KGHSH, CDR2 LQKENI. This CDR3 comprises 12 residues.

This clone was picked up a small number of times. The J gene is TRBJ1-5, the V gene TRBV18; D unresolved. CDR3 length: 16 residues. CDR1 is KGHSH, CDR2 LQKENI, per germline. V lost 3 bases, J lost 0 bases, and 12 bases lay in between. CDR3 nucleotide sequence: TGTGCCAGCTCACCGGAAACGGGGATTAGCAATCAGCCCCAGCATTTT. Protein sequence: CASSPETGISNQPQHF.

The rearrangement joins TRBV19 to TRBJ1-5, with TRBD1 identical over 7 bases. This CDR3 has 15 residues. Germline CDR1 reads LNHDA; CDR2 reads SQIVND (reference sequence). After removal of 7 bases from V and 9 bases from J, the junction contained 15 bases not matched to a gene. CDR3 bases: TGTGCCAGTACCGCTTGGGGCCAGGGGGATGCGCCCCAGCATTTT. Protein: CASTAWGQGDAPQHF.

The chain recombines TRBV9 with TRBJ2-3; D remains unclear. The ends were cut back, 4 bases at V and 2 bases at J, with 11 bases in the middle. CDR1 and CDR2 (germline): SGDLS, YYNGEE. There are 14 residues in the CDR3. The CDR3 loop reads CASSPKEYTDTQYF. CDR3 DNA sequence: TGTGCCAGCAGCCCGAAGGAGTACACAGATACGCAGTATTTT.

The V and J genes are TRBV4-2 and TRBJ2-5, with TRBD1 matching 9 bases. The CDR3 runs 16 residues. Germline V gene data show CDR1 as LGHNA and CDR2 as YNFKEQ. Trimming took 4 bases from V and 1 from J; bases not matched to a gene: 7. CDR3 protein: CASSRSLGQGQETQYF. Here the CDR3 DNA reads TGTGCCAGCAGCCGGTCTTTGGGACAGGGCCAAGAGACCCAGTACTTC.

This chain links TRBV25-1 with TRBJ2-5; 10 nucleotides match TRBD1. The CDR3 covers 17 residues. The germline gives CDR1 MGHDK, CDR2 SYGVNS. V dropped 6 bases and J dropped 4; count of bases not matched to a gene: 14. The CDR3 protein is CASRVNWRTGGRETQYF. As DNA, the CDR3 is TGTGCCAGCAGAGTGAACTGGCGGACAGGGGGTAGAGAGACCCAGTACTTC.

In nucleotides, the CDR3 is TGTGCCAGCAGTGATGCAGGCGAGCAGTACTTC. Protein: CASSDAGEQYF. V gene TRBV2 combines with J gene TRBJ2-7; D is ambiguous. This CDR3 is 11 amino acids long. CDR1 SNHLY and CDR2 FYNNEI come from the germline V gene. Trimming stripped 3 bases from V and 6 bases from J, with 6 bases between.

This clone was observed a single time. The chain joins TRBV6-5 to TRBJ2-7; D is unresolved. Trimming pared 3 bases from V and 2 bases from J, leaving 11 bases between. The length of the CDR3 is 14 residues. Germline CDR1 MNHEY, CDR2 SVGAGI. The CDR3 reads CASSYQAGAYEQYF. CDR3 coding DNA: TGTGCCAGCAGTTATCAGGCAGGCGCCTACGAGCAGTACTTC.

In nucleotides, the CDR3 is TGTGCCAGCAGCCAAGCGGGAGTGGAGGAGACCCAGTACTTC. Translating it yields CASSQAGVEETQYF. The chain recombines TRBV4-2 with TRBJ2-5; the D gene is possibly TRBD2 (6 bases). CDR3 length: 14 residues. The V gene's germline CDR1 is LGHNA and CDR2 YNFKEQ. Trimming left V 1 base short and J 5 bases short, with 11 bases between.

The chain is built from TRBV21-1 and TRBJ2-5; TRBD2, as called in the table, went unchecked against the DNA. TRBV21-1 is a pseudogene segment. CDR3 length: 16 residues. CDR3 protein: CASDTPMGGLRETQYF. The CDR3 region has the DNA TGTGCCAGCGATACTCCAATGGGGGGGCTGAGGGAGACCCAGTACTTC.

The chain links TRBV18 to TRBJ2-7, with 9 bases lining up with TRBD2. J was trimmed by 7 bases and V by 5 bases; bases with no gene match: 9. The length of the CDR3 is 14 residues. Germline V gives CDR1 KGHSH, CDR2 LQKENI. CDR3 sequence: CASSGGGEGGEQYF. DNA of the CDR3: TGTGCCAGCTCAGGCGGGGGGGAAGGGGGGGAGCAGTACTTC. The full variable domain, its missing parts supplied by reference TRBV18 and TRBJ2-7, is NAGVMQNPRHLVRRRGQEARLRCSPMKGHSHVYWYRQLPEEGLKFMVYLQKENIIDESGMPKERFSAEFPKEGPSILRIQQVVRGDSAAYFCASSGGGEGGEQYFGPGTRLTVT.

The chain carries TRBV30 and TRBJ1-1, with D uncertain. CDR3 length: 14 amino acids. From germline, CDR1 is GTSNPN and CDR2 SVGIG (reference sequence). Trimming removed 2 bases at V and 1 base at J, with 11 bases between. CDR3 bases: TGTGCCTGGAGTCCCCCCGACTCGAACACTGAAGCTTTCTTT. Translating it yields CAWSPPDSNTEAFF.

This clone was observed once. The V call is TRBV6-6, the J call TRBJ1-3; D call uncertain. V was shortened by 0 bases and J by 0 bases, with 6 bases between the two germline ends. Germline CDR1 is MNHNY and CDR2 is SVGAGI (reference sequence). This CDR3 is built from 15 residues. As DNA, the CDR3 is TGTGCCAGCAGTTACTCGGCGGTCTCTGGAAACACCATATATTTT. It codes for CASSYSAVSGNTIYF.

The rearrangement links TRBV30 to TRBJ2-2; no firm D call. Trimming took off 3 bases at V and 4 bases at J, with 9 bases between the two ends. The CDR3 is made up of 13 amino acids. Looked up from germline, CDR1 is GTSNPN and CDR2 is SVGIG (reference sequence). Here the CDR3 DNA reads TGTGCCTGGAGACCCCAGGTCACCGGGGAGCTGTTTTTT. This gives the protein CAWRPQVTGELFF.

This clone was seen only a few times. The rearrangement joins TRBV30 to TRBJ1-6; no reliable D call. V lost 5 bases and J 8 bases, leaving 10 bases between the germline ends. Germline loops: CDR1 GTSNPN, CDR2 SVGIG (reference sequence). The CDR3 length is 12 residues. CDR3 loop: CAWGGRHSPLHF. CDR3 in DNA: TGTGCCTGGGGAGGGAGGCATTCACCCCTCCACTTT.

The chain has TRBV5-1 and TRBJ2-7; D might be TRBD2 (5 bases). Germline CDR1 is SGHRS and CDR2 is YFSETQ. V lost 0 bases and J 4 bases, leaving 5 bases between the germline ends. The CDR3 consists of 12 residues. CDR3 bases: TGCGCCAGCAGCTTGGGCGGGTACGAGCAGTACTTC. Amino acid sequence: CASSLGGYEQYF.

The chain uses TRBV21-1 and TRBJ2-7; the DNA was not used to check the table's D call, TRBD2. TRBV21-1 is marked as a pseudogene. The CDR3 is 18 residues long. CDR3 nucleotides: TGTGCCAGCCAACATACTAGCGGGAGGGCCCAACTCAACTACGAGCAGTACTTC. It yields the protein CASQHTSGRAQLNYEQYF.

The chain couples TRBV6-5 to TRBJ2-3; D unresolved. Germline assignment: CDR1 MNHEY and CDR2 SVGAGI. CDR3 length: 13 amino acids. V dropped 5 bases and J dropped 2 bases, with 8 bases sitting between them. CDR3 in amino acids: CASSSYSTDTQYF. The CDR3 DNA is TGTGCCAGCAGTAGCTACTCCACAGATACGCAGTATTTT.

The CDR3 coding sequence is TGTGCCAGCAGTTATGACAGGATCAGCGGGGAGCTGTTTTTT. It translates to CASSYDRISGELFF. The rearrangement uses TRBV11-2 and TRBJ2-2, with TRBD1 as a possible D gene (6 bases). The CDR3 is 14 amino acids. Looked up from germline, CDR1 is SGHAT and CDR2 is FQNNGV. The germline V and J ends were trimmed by 6 bases and 7 bases, with 15 bases remaining between them.

J is TRBJ2-1 and V is TRBV5-4; 13 bases line up with TRBD2. With V trimmed by 4 bases and J by 5 bases, 9 bases remained unmatched. This CDR3 region has 17 residues. Germline V lookup: CDR1 SGHNT, CDR2 YYREEE (reference sequence). The CDR3: CASSGPLAGGLHNEQFF. The DNA of the CDR3 is TGTGCCAGCAGCGGGCCACTAGCGGGAGGGCTTCACAATGAGCAGTTCTTC.

This chain connects TRBV6-5 to TRBJ1-6; 7 positions agree with TRBD1. The germline CDR1 and CDR2 sequences are MNHEY and SVGAGI. V shed 5 bases and J 15 bases; nucleotides not matched to a gene: 7. The CDR3 has 12 amino acids. CDR3 DNA sequence: TGTGCCAGCAGTCCTCCGGGACAGTACCTCCACTTT. It yields the protein CASSPPGQYLHF.

V usage is TRBV2 and J usage is TRBJ2-2, with TRBD1 matching over 8 bases. J lost 0 bases, V lost 6 bases, and 6 bases had no gene match. The germline V gene has CDR1 SNHLY and CDR2 FYNNEI. The CDR3 is made up of 16 amino acids. DNA for the CDR3: TGTGCCAGCAGGGATCGACAGGGGACGAACACCGGGGAGCTGTTTTTT. Amino acid sequence: CASRDRQGTNTGELFF.

Comments on this clone: Germline and junction disagree at one end, which may indicate a read error. The chain combines TRBV7-7 with TRBJ2-3, with TRBD1 as a possible D gene (6 bases). Germline values: CDR1 SSHAT, CDR2 FNYEAQ (reference sequence). The CDR3 is made up of 14 amino acids. The CDR3: CASSLETLGGTQYF. Here the CDR3 DNA reads TGTGCTAGCAGCTTGGAGACTTTAGGGGGTACGCAGTATTTT.

This clone is a singleton in its sample. The CDR3 DNA follows: TGTGCCTGGAGTGTAGCACCTAGCAATCAGCCCCAGCATTTT. Protein product: CAWSVAPSNQPQHF. This chain connects TRBV30 to TRBJ1-5; D unclear. CDR3 length equals 14 residues. Trimming removed 0 bases from V and 0 bases from J, with 6 bases in between. Per the germline V gene, CDR1 is GTSNPN and CDR2 is SVGIG (reference sequence).

V is TRBV7-2 and J is TRBJ1-1, with D unresolved. CDR1 SGHTA and CDR2 FQGNSA come from the germline V gene. With 5 bases removed from V and 3 bases from J, the gap between germline ends came to 16 bases. CDR3 length: 15 amino acids. CDR3 nucleotides: TGTGCCAGCAGCCCTTCTGGGGAGTCAGACACTGAAGCTTTCTTT. As protein: CASSPSGESDTEAFF. Based on the CDR3 plus reference TRBV7-2 and TRBJ1-1, the full variable domain is GAGVSQSPSNKVTEKGKDVELRCDPISGHTALYWYRQSLGQGLEFLIYFQGNSAPDKSGLPSDRFSAERTGGSVSTLTIQRTQQEDSAVYLCASSPSGESDTEAFFGQGTRLTVV.

The genes are TRBV6-6 and TRBJ2-7, with a possible D match to TRBD1 (6 bases). Germline V CDR1 and CDR2: MNHNY, SVGAGI (reference sequence). The CDR3 spans 12 residues. The V end was cut by 7 bases, the J end by 3 bases, with 10 bases between. Written as DNA, the CDR3 is TGTGCCAGCAAGGGACAAGACTACGAGCAGTACTTC. Its protein product is CASKGQDYEQYF.

This chain joins TRBV6-5 and TRBJ2-3; tentatively, D is TRBD2 (5 bases). The CDR3 sequence is 16 residues long. Germline V gene sequence: CDR1 MNHEY, CDR2 SVGAGI. Between the trimmed V and J ends, which lost 2 bases and 0 bases, there was a span of 12 bases. CDR3 in DNA: TGTGCCAGCAGTTACCGCGGCGGGTCTAGCACAGATACGCAGTATTTT. Translated, it gives CASSYRGGSSTDTQYF.

The V and J genes are TRBV28 and TRBJ2-3, with D tentatively TRBD2 (5 bases). V lost 6 bases and J 0 bases, leaving 28 bases between the germline ends. The CDR3 runs to 20 residues. Germline CDR1 is MDHEN and CDR2 is SYDVKM. This CDR3 reads CASSSGGLWKQSVSTDTQYF. CDR3 in DNA: TGTGCCAGCAGCTCCGGCGGGTTGTGGAAGCAGTCTGTTAGCACAGATACGCAGTATTTT.

This clone has only one observation. The V and J genes are TRBV10-1 and TRBJ2-5; 9 bases are a match to TRBD2. Germline CDR1 is WNHNN and CDR2 is SYGVQD (reference sequence). The V and J ends lost 9 bases and 3 bases, in that order; junction bases with no gene match: 11. The CDR3 sequence is 15 residues long. In DNA, the CDR3 is TGCGCCAGGAAGCGGGAGGCGCACCCAAAAGAGACCCAGTACTTC. It specifies CARKREAHPKETQYF.